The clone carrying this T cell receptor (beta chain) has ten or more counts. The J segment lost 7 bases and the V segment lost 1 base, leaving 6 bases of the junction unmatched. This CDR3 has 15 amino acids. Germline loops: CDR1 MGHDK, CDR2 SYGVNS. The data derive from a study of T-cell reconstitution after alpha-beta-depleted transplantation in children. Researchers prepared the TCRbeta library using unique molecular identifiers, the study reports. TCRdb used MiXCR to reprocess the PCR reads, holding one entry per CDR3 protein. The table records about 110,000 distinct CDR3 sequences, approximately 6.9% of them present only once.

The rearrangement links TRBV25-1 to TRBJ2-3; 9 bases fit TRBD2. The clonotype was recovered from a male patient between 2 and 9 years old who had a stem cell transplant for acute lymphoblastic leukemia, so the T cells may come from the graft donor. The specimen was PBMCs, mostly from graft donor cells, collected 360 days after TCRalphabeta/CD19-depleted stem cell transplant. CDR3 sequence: CASSESAGGPYTQYF. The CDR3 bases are TGTGCCAGCAGTGAATCGGCGGGGGGGCCTTATACGCAGTATTTT.